The T cell receptor (beta chain) described here comes from a study of blood T cell repertoires in COVID-19. This CDR3 has 14 amino acids. Trimming took off 5 bases at V and 1 base at J, with 12 bases between the two ends. The germline V gene has CDR1 SGHAT and CDR2 FQNNGV. Clones were read by immunoSEQ multiplex PCR, and TCRdb kept only the in-frame ones, dropping some. This sample has a few hundred thousand clones; approximately 90% occur once, and the top ten carry over 2%. This TCR was recovered from a woman aged 35 to 49 with acute COVID-19. Sequencing was carried out using PBMCs or T cells enriched from blood (not recorded which). The V call is TRBV11-2, the J call TRBJ2-7; D perhaps matches TRBD2 (5 bases). CDR3 in DNA: TGTGCCAGCAGCACTACACGGGGTTCCTACGAGCAGTACTTC. Encoded protein: CASSTTRGSYEQYF.